This TCR beta chain was captured in a study of CD8 T cells in Susac syndrome. This clonotype was observed once. The recently defined diagnostic criteria for definite or probable disease were met by the Susac syndrome patients. TEMRA cells were FACS-enriched and CD8+ and CD4+ T cells negatively isolated. Germline CDR1 is KGHDR and CDR2 is SFDVKD. V was clipped by 9 bases and J by 1 base; unmatched bases: 4. The CDR3 consists of 14 residues. An amount of RNA that ranged from roughly 0.5 to 1 ug was reverse transcribed with random hexamers. From the immunoSEQ multiplex PCR reads, TCRdb called clonotypes with MiXCR, one entry per CDR3 protein. This sample carries tens of thousands of distinct CDR3 sequences, approximately 93% of them seen once, and the ten largest clones take 0.15%.

V is TRBV24-1 and J is TRBJ2-3; 9 bases line up with TRBD2. The source is a human donor with Susac syndrome. The material sequenced was CD4+ T cells from PBMCs. The CDR3 DNA is TGTGCCACCGGGCGGGGGGGTGGCACAGATACGCAGTATTTT. Translation gives CATGRGGGTDTQYF.